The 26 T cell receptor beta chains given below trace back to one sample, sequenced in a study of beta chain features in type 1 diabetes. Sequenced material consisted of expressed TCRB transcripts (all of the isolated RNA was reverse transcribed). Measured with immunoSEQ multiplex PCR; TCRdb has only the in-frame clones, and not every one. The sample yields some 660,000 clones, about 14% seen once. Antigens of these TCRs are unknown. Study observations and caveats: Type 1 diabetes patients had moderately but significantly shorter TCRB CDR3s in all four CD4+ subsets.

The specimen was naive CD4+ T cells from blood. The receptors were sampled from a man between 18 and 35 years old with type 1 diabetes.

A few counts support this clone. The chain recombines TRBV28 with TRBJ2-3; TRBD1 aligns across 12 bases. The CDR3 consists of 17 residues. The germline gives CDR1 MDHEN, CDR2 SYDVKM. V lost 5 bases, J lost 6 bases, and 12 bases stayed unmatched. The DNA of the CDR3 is TGTGCCAGCAGTACAGTGCCCGGGACAGGGGGCATGGATACGCAGTATTTT. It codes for CASSTVPGTGGMDTQYF. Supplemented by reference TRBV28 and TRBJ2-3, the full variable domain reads DVKVTQSSRYLVKRTGEKVFLECVQDMDHENMFWYRQDPGLGLRLIYFSYDVKMKEKGDIPEGYSVSREKKERFSLILESASTNQTSMYLCASSTVPGTGGMDTQYFGPGTRLTVL.

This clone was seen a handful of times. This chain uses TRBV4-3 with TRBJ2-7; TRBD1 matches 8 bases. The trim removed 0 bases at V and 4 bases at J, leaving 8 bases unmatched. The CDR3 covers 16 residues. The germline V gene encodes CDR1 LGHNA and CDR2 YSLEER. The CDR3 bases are TGCGCCAGCAGCCAAGACGTAGGGACAGGACGATACGAGCAGTACTTC. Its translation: CASSQDVGTGRYEQYF.

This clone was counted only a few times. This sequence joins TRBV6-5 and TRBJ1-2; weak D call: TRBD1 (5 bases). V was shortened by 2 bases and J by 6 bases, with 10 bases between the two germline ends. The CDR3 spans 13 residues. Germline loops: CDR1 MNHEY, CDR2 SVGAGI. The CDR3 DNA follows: TGTGCCAGCAGTTACCAAGGGGTCGATGGCTACACCTTC. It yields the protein CASSYQGVDGYTF.

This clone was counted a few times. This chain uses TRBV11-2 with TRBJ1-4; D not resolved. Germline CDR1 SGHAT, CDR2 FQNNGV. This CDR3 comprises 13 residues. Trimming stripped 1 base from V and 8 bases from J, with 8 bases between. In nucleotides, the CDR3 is TGTGCCAGCAGCTTAGGGGGATACGAAAAACTGTTTTTT. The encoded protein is CASSLGGYEKLFF.

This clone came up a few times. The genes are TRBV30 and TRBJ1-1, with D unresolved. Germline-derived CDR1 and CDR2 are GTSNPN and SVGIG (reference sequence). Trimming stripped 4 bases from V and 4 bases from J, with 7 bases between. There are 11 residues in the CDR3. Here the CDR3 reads CAWTQSTEAFF. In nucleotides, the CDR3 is TGTGCCTGGACCCAGTCCACTGAAGCTTTCTTT.

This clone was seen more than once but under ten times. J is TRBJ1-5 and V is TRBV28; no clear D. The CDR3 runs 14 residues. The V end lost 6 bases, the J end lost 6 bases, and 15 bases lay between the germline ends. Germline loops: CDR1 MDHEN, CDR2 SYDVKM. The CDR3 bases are TGTGCCAGCAGGGCCGGGCCCGGCCCTCAGCCCCAGCATTTT. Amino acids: CASRAGPGPQPQHF.

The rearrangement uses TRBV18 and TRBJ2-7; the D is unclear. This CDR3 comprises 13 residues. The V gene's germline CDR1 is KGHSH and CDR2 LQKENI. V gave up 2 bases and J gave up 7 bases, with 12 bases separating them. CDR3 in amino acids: CASSPRVSMEQYF. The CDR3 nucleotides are TGTGCCAGCTCACCAAGGGTATCCATGGAGCAGTACTTC.

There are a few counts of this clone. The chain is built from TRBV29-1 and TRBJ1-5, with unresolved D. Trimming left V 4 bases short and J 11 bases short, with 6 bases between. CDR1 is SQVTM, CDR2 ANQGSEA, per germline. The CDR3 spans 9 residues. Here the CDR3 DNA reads TGCAGCGTTGTTCGGGCCCAGCATTTT. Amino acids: CSVVRAQHF.

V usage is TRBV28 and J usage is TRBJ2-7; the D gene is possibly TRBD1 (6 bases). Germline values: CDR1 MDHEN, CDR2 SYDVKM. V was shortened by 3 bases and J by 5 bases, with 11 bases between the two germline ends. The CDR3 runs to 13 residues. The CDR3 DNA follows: TGTGCCAGCAGTTTGGGCAGGGGTCACGAGCAGTACTTC. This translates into CASSLGRGHEQYF. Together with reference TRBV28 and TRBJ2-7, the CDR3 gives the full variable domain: DVKVTQSSRYLVKRTGEKVFLECVQDMDHENMFWYRQDPGLGLRLIYFSYDVKMKEKGDIPEGYSVSREKKERFSLILESASTNQTSMYLCASSLGRGHEQYFGPGTRLTVT.

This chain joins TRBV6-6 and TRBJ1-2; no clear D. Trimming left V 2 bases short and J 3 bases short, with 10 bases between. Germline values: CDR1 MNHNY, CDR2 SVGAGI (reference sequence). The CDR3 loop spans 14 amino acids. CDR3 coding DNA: TGTGCCAGCAGTTACGGGCAGAACCACTATGGCTACACCTTC. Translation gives CASSYGQNHYGYTF.

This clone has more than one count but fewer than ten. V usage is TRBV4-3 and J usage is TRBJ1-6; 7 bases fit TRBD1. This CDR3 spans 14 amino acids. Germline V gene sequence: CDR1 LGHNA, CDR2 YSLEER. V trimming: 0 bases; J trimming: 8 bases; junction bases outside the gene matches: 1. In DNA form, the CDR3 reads TGCGCCAGCAGCCAAGAAACAGGGGATTCACCCCTCCACTTT. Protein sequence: CASSQETGDSPLHF.

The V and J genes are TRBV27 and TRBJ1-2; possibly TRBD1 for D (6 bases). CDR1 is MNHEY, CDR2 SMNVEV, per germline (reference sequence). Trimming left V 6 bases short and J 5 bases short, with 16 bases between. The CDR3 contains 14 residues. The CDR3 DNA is TGTGCCAGCAGCCGGACAGCCACATATTATGGCTACACCTTC. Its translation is CASSRTATYYGYTF.

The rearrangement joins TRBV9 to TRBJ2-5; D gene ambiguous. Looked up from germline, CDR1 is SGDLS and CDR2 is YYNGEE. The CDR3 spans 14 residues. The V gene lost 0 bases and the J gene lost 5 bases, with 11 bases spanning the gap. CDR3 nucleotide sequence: TGTGCCAGCAGCGTAGGAACACCCGCGGAGACCCAGTACTTC. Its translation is CASSVGTPAETQYF.

This CDR3 is CASSSLGTGGTEAFF. The CDR3 DNA reads as TGTGCCAGCAGTTCTCTCGGGACAGGAGGTACTGAAGCTTTCTTT. The gene calls are TRBV6-6 and TRBJ1-1; 8 bases match TRBD1. Unmatched junction bases numbered 9, after V lost 4 bases and J lost 5 bases. This CDR3 has 15 amino acids. Germline V gene lookup returns CDR1 MNHNY and CDR2 SVGAGI (reference sequence).

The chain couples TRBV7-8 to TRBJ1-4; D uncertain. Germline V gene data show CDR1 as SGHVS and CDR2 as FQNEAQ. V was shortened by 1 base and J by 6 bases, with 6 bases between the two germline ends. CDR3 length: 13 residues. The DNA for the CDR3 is TGTGCCAGCAGCTTAGGGTCGGATGAAAAACTGTTTTTT. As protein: CASSLGSDEKLFF.

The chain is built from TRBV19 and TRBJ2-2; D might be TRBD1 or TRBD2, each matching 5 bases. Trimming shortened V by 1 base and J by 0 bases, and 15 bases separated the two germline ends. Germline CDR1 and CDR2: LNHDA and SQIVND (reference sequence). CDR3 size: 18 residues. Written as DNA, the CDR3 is TGTGCCAGTAGTATAGGGGCGTGGGGACGGACGAACACCGGGGAGCTGTTTTTT. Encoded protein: CASSIGAWGRTNTGELFF.

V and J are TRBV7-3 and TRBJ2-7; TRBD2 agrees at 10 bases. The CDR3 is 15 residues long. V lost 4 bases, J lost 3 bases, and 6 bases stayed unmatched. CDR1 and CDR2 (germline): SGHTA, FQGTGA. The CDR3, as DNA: TGTGCCAGCAGCTCCGATAGCGGGGGGCTCTACGAGCAGTACTTC. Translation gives CASSSDSGGLYEQYF. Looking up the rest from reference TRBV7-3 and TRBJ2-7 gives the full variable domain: GAGVSQTPSNKVTEKGKYVELRCDPISGHTALYWYRQSLGQGPEFLIYFQGTGAADDSGLPNDRFFAVRPEGSVSTLKIQRTERGDSAVYLCASSSDSGGLYEQYFGPGTRLTVT.

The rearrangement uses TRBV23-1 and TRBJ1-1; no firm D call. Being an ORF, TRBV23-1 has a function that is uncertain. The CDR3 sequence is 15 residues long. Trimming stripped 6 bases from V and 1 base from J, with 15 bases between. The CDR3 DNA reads TGCGCCAGCAGACCTAAGGGAGACCAGAACACTGAAGCTTTCTTT. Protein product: CASRPKGDQNTEAFF.

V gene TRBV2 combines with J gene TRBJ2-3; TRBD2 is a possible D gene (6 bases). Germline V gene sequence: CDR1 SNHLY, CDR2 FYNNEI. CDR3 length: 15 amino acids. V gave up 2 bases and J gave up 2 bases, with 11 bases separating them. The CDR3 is CASSEPQRVTDTQYF. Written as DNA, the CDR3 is TGTGCCAGCAGTGAACCTCAGCGGGTCACAGATACGCAGTATTTT.

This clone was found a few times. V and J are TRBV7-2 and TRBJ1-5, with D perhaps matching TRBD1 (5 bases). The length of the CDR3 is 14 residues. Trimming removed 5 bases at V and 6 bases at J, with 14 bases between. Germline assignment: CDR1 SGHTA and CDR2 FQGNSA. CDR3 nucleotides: TGTGCCAGCAGCCGGGGACCGGTCAGTCAGCCCCAGCATTTT. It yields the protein CASSRGPVSQPQHF. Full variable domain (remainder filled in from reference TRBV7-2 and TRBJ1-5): GAGVSQSPSNKVTEKGKDVELRCDPISGHTALYWYRQSLGQGLEFLIYFQGNSAPDKSGLPSDRFSAERTGGSVSTLTIQRTQQEDSAVYLCASSRGPVSQPQHFGDGTRLSIL.

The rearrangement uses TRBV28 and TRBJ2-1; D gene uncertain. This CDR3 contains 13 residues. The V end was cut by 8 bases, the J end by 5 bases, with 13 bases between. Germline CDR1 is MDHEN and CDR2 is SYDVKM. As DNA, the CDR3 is TGTGCCAGCGAACGAGCCCCAAACAATGAGCAGTTCTTC. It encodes CASERAPNNEQFF.

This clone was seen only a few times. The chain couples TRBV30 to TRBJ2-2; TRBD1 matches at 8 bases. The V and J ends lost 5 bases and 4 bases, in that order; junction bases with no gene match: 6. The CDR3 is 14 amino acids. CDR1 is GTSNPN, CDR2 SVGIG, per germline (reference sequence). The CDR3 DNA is TGTGCCTGGGGATTCACAGGGGGCACCGGGGAGCTGTTTTTT. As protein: CAWGFTGGTGELFF.

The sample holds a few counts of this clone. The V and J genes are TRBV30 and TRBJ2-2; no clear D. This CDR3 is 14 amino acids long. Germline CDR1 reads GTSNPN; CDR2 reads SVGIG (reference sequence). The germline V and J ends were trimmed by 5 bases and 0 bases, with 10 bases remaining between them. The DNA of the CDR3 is TGTGCCTGGGCCCGGTCCACGAACACCGGGGAGCTGTTTTTT. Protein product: CAWARSTNTGELFF.

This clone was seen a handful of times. The CDR3 coding sequence is TGTGCCAGCAGTGAAGGAAGAGGTACGTTCTATGGCTACACCTTC. This codes for CASSEGRGTFYGYTF. The chain carries TRBV2 and TRBJ1-2; D is ambiguous. Looked up from germline, CDR1 is SNHLY and CDR2 is FYNNEI. The V end lost 1 base, the J end lost 4 bases, and 13 bases lay between the germline ends. The CDR3 is made up of 15 amino acids. The full variable domain, in which reference TRBV2 and TRBJ1-2 provide the parts outside the CDR3, is EPEVTQTPSHQVTQMGQEVILRCVPISNHLYFYWYRQILGQKVEFLVSFYNNEISEKSEIFDDQFSVERPDGSNFTLKIRSTKLEDSAMYFCASSEGRGTFYGYTFGSGTRLTVV.

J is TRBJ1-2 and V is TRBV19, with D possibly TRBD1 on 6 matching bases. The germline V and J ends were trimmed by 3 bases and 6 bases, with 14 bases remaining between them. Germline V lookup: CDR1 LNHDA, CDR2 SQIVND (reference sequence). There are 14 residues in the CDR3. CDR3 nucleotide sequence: TGTGCCAGTAGTATCCTACAGGGAGGTAATGGCTACACCTTC. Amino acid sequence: CASSILQGGNGYTF.

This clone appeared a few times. This chain's CDR3 is CASSQRGDRQPQHF. CDR3 nucleotide sequence: TGTGCCAGCAGCCAACGGGGGGATCGACAGCCCCAGCATTTT. The chain uses TRBV27 and TRBJ1-5; TRBD1 is a possible D gene (5 bases). The CDR3 length is 14 residues. From germline, CDR1 is MNHEY and CDR2 SMNVEV (reference sequence). V lost 6 bases and J lost 7, with 16 bases in between.